The 25 T cell receptor beta chains below were found in one sample sequenced in a study of blood T cells in healthy people across ages. It was with a sample-barcoded 5' primer and a J-beta primer mix that a second PCR of roughly 6 to 12 cycles was run. In TCRdb, the 5' RACE reads were re-called with MiXCR into one record per CDR3 protein. The sample holds roughly 1.7 million distinct CDR3 sequences, roughly 32% seen once. The sample consisted of blood. All receptors come from a woman under 40 in good health.

The chain couples TRBV7-3 to TRBJ2-3; tentatively, D is TRBD1 (6 bases). The length of the CDR3 is 14 residues. The germline gives CDR1 SGHTA, CDR2 FQGTGA. V gave up 5 bases and J gave up 1 base, with 10 bases separating them. The CDR3 reads CASSIRGGTDTQYF. The CDR3 region has the DNA TGTGCCAGCAGCATCAGGGGTGGCACAGATACGCAGTATTTT.

V is TRBV9 and J is TRBJ1-2; tentative D call: TRBD1 (5 bases). Between the trimmed V and J ends, which lost 0 bases and 5 bases, there was a span of 14 bases. Germline V gene data show CDR1 as SGDLS and CDR2 as YYNGEE. The CDR3 totals 15 residues. Written as DNA, the CDR3 is TGTGCCAGCAGCGTAGGATCTGGGGGGGATTATGGCTACACCTTC. Translated, it gives CASSVGSGGDYGYTF. The full variable domain, in which reference TRBV9 and TRBJ1-2 provide the parts outside the CDR3, is DSGVTQTPKHLITATGQRVTLRCSPRSGDLSVYWYQQSLDQGLQFLIQYYNGEERAKGNILERFSAQQFPDLHSELNLSSLELGDSALYFCASSVGSGGDYGYTFGSGTRLTVV.

V and J are TRBV30 and TRBJ1-5; D is possibly TRBD1 (5 bases). V dropped 3 bases and J dropped 8 bases, with 17 bases sitting between them. CDR1 and CDR2 (germline): GTSNPN, SVGIG (reference sequence). The CDR3 length is 14 residues. The CDR3 nucleotides read TGTGCCTGGAGCGGGACTGACCGGTGGAAGCCCCAGCATTTT. Translation: CAWSGTDRWKPQHF.

This clonotype was recorded a few times. This chain joins TRBV5-1 and TRBJ2-4, with no clear D. The CDR3 sequence is 16 residues long. From germline, CDR1 is SGHRS and CDR2 YFSETQ. The V and J ends lost 2 bases and 0 bases respectively, with 12 bases between them. The CDR3 loop is CASSLGGYEAKNIQYF. Written as DNA, the CDR3 is TGCGCCAGCAGCTTAGGCGGCTACGAAGCCAAAAACATTCAGTACTTC.

V usage is TRBV7-6 and J usage is TRBJ2-1; D gene ambiguous. CDR3 size: 15 residues. The V end was cut by 2 bases, the J end by 3 bases, with 11 bases between. CDR1 and CDR2 (germline): SGHVS, FNYEAQ. The CDR3 DNA sequence: TGTGCCAGCAGCTTATGGGGATTGGGCTACAATGAGCAGTTCTTC. The encoded protein is CASSLWGLGYNEQFF. The full variable domain, its missing parts supplied by reference TRBV7-6 and TRBJ2-1, is GAGVSQSPRYKVTKRGQDVALRCDPISGHVSLYWYRQALGQGPEFLTYFNYEAQQDKSGLPNDRFSAERPEGSISTLTIQRTEQRDSAMYRCASSLWGLGYNEQFFGPGTRLTVL.

In regard to this clonotype: This may be a read error: a much more frequent sequence differs by one nucleotide. The V and J genes are TRBV10-3 and TRBJ2-1, with D possibly being TRBD1 or TRBD2 (5 bases each). The J call may not be correct, given that the DNA end is closer to TRBJ2-7. Germline CDR1 ENHRY, CDR2 SYGVKD. The CDR3 is 14 amino acids. CDR3 coding DNA: TGTGCCATCAGGACCGGGGCCCTAGCCAATGAGCAGTACTTC. This gives the protein CAIRTGALANEQYF.

This clonotype was observed a few times. This sequence joins TRBV7-2 and TRBJ2-5, with TRBD1 as a possible D gene (6 bases). Trimming removed 5 bases at V and 5 bases at J, with 18 bases between. CDR1 and CDR2 (germline): SGHTA, FQGNSA. The CDR3 runs 15 residues. The CDR3 reads CASSRGTPQGETQYF. The DNA of the CDR3 is TGTGCCAGCAGCCGAGGGACCCCCCAGGGGGAGACCCAGTACTTC.

In this sample, this clonotype turned up a few times. This chain joins TRBV10-3 and TRBJ1-3; D may be TRBD1 (5 bases). Trimming removed 5 bases from V and 4 bases from J, with 9 bases in between. The CDR3 has 13 residues. The V gene's germline CDR1 is ENHRY and CDR2 SYGVKD. CDR3 DNA: TGTGCCATCAGTTTGGCAGGGGGAAACACCATATATTTT. This gives the protein CAISLAGGNTIYF.

The chain uses TRBV11-2 and TRBJ2-7, with a tentative D call TRBD1 (5 bases). The DNA end favors TRBJ2-5, so the J call may be wrong. CDR3 length equals 13 residues. The germline V gene has CDR1 SGHAT and CDR2 FQNNGV. CDR3 in DNA: TGTGCCAGCACCGCCCCACAGGAAAAGACCCAGTACTTC. Its translation: CASTAPQEKTQYF.

This clonotype was recorded only once. The V gene is TRBV5-1, the J gene TRBJ2-5; the D call may be TRBD1 or TRBD2 (6 bases each). V gave up 5 bases and J gave up 5 bases, with 16 bases separating them. This CDR3 contains 14 residues. Per the germline V gene, CDR1 is SGHRS and CDR2 is YFSETQ. The CDR3 sequence: CASRSPQGRETQYF. For the CDR3, the DNA is TGCGCCAGCAGGTCCCCCCAGGGGAGGGAGACCCAGTACTTC. Full variable domain (missing parts from reference TRBV5-1 and TRBJ2-5): KAGVTQTPRYLIKTRGQQVTLSCSPISGHRSVSWYQQTPGQGLQFLFEYFSETQRNKGNFPGRFSGRQFSNSRSEMNVSTLELGDSALYLCASRSPQGRETQYFGPGTRLLVL.

The chain recombines TRBV29-1 with TRBJ1-2; D gene uncertain. The CDR3 loop spans 12 amino acids. Looked up from germline, CDR1 is SQVTM and CDR2 is ANQGSEA. The V gene lost 7 bases and the J gene lost 4 bases, with 13 bases spanning the gap. The CDR3 loop is CSAEYYSYGYTF. CDR3 nucleotides: TGCAGCGCGGAATACTATTCCTATGGCTACACCTTC.

The rearrangement uses TRBV7-2 and TRBJ2-3, with 10 bases fitting TRBD2. V lost 3 bases, J lost 5 bases, and 5 bases stayed unmatched. Germline lookup yields CDR1 SGHTA and CDR2 FQGNSA. CDR3 length equals 15 residues. The CDR3 is CASSLSGRAEDTQYF. The CDR3 DNA follows: TGTGCCAGCAGCTTGAGCGGGAGGGCCGAAGATACGCAGTATTTT.

This clonotype has a handful of counts. The V call is TRBV20-1, the J call TRBJ2-5; no reliable D call. This CDR3 is built from 14 residues. V was shortened by 3 bases and J by 0 bases, with 11 bases between the two germline ends. Per the germline V gene, CDR1 is DFQATT and CDR2 is SNEGSKA (reference sequence). CDR3 loop: CSASQLTYQETQYF. The CDR3 nucleotides are TGCAGTGCTAGCCAGCTAACGTACCAAGAGACCCAGTACTTC.

The rearrangement uses TRBV7-9 and TRBJ2-2; weak D call: TRBD1 (7 bases). V lost 3 bases and J 10 bases, leaving 15 bases between the germline ends. Looked up from germline, CDR1 is SEHNR and CDR2 is FQNEAQ (reference sequence). The CDR3 is 14 residues long. The CDR3 sequence: CASSFAGGMEELFF. The CDR3 coding sequence is TGTGCCAGCAGCTTCGCAGGGGGGATGGAGGAGCTGTTTTTT.

The sample holds many counts of this clonotype. The V and J genes are TRBV3-1 and TRBJ2-7; weak D call: TRBD2 (6 bases). V lost 4 bases and J lost 0, with 10 bases in between. CDR1 and CDR2 from the germline V gene are LGHDT and YNNKEL (reference sequence). This CDR3 has 14 amino acids. CDR3 in DNA: TGTGCCAGCAGCCCCGGACTAAACTCCTACGAGCAGTACTTC. Its protein is CASSPGLNSYEQYF.

The CDR3 spells CASSQAGGSNTGELFF. The CDR3 bases are TGCGCCAGCAGCCAAGCAGGGGGATCGAACACCGGGGAGCTGTTTTTT. The chain has TRBV4-1 and TRBJ2-2; 7 positions match TRBD1. The CDR3 totals 16 residues. Germline CDR1 MGHRA, CDR2 YSYEKL. V lost 1 base to trimming and J lost 0 bases; unmatched junction nucleotides: 2.

The V call is TRBV6-1, the J call TRBJ2-7; 10 nucleotides align to TRBD2. The CDR3 runs to 16 residues. V shed 3 bases, J shed 3 bases, and the junction held 8 bases outside the gene matches. Per germline, CDR1 MNHNS and CDR2 SASEGT. This CDR3 is CASSEGLASSGYEQYF. Here the CDR3 DNA reads TGTGCCAGCAGTGAGGGACTAGCGTCCTCGGGCTACGAGCAGTACTTC.

The J gene is TRBJ1-5, the V gene TRBV7-6; no clear D. V was cut by 1 base and J by 3 bases, with 16 bases left in between. Germline V gene data show CDR1 as SGHVS and CDR2 as FNYEAQ. This CDR3 region has 17 residues. CDR3 sequence reads: CASSLVREEQLNQPQHF. DNA for the CDR3: TGTGCCAGCAGCTTAGTAAGAGAGGAGCAGCTCAATCAGCCCCAGCATTTT.

This rearrangement joins TRBV10-3 to TRBJ2-7; D ambiguous. V lost 4 bases, J lost 3 bases, and 13 bases lay in between. This CDR3 has 14 amino acids. Germline V gene sequence: CDR1 ENHRY, CDR2 SYGVKD. CDR3 sequence (DNA): TGTGCCATCAGTGTGGCCACTGGTATCTACGAGCAGTACTTC. It translates to CAISVATGIYEQYF.

The rearrangement uses TRBV7-8 and TRBJ2-5; 8 nucleotides align to TRBD1. The germline V gene encodes CDR1 SGHVS and CDR2 FQNEAQ. Trimming cost V 5 bases and J 9 bases; bases outside gene matches: 8. The CDR3 runs to 13 residues. The CDR3 is CASSAGQGQAQYF. CDR3 coding DNA: TGTGCCAGCAGCGCAGGACAGGGCCAGGCCCAGTACTTC.

This clonotype turned up a few times. The chain uses TRBV10-3 and TRBJ2-1, with D possibly matching TRBD2 (6 bases). The CDR3 contains 13 residues. CDR1 ENHRY and CDR2 SYGVKD come from the germline V gene. V lost 2 bases and J 8 bases, leaving 10 bases between the germline ends. Written as DNA, the CDR3 is TGTGCCATCAGTGAGGGCAGGAGGGATGAGCAGTTCTTC. Its protein product is CAISEGRRDEQFF.

Concerning this clonotype itself: This may be a read error: a much more frequent sequence differs by one nucleotide. The V call is TRBV6-1, the J call TRBJ2-1; D uncertain. The CDR3 has 11 amino acids. In germline, CDR1 is MNHNS, CDR2 SASEGT. The CDR3 nucleotides read TGTGCCAGCGGCACCTACAATGGGCAGTTCTTC. Translated: CASGTYNGQFF.

At least ten counts were recorded for this clonotype. This chain connects TRBV27 to TRBJ2-7; 12 nucleotides agree with TRBD2. Unmatched junction bases numbered 3, after V lost 4 bases and J lost 2 bases. Germline CDR1 MNHEY, CDR2 SMNVEV (reference sequence). CDR3 size: 15 residues. The CDR3 DNA follows: TGTGCCAGCAGTTCACTAGCGGGAGGCACCTACGAGCAGTACTTC. Its protein is CASSSLAGGTYEQYF.

The J gene is TRBJ2-7, the V gene TRBV6-6, with a weak D call TRBD1 (5 bases). The length of the CDR3 is 14 residues. V was pared by 8 bases and J by 2 bases, with 16 bases between. The germline V gene has CDR1 MNHNY and CDR2 SVGAGI (reference sequence). The chain's CDR3 is CASHRTGSTYEQYF. The CDR3 coding sequence is TGTGCCAGCCATCGCACAGGTAGCACCTACGAGCAGTACTTC.

The chain recombines TRBV11-2 with TRBJ2-1; D is possibly TRBD1 (5 bases). CDR1 is SGHAT, CDR2 FQNNGV, per germline. Trimming took off 5 bases at V and 9 bases at J, with 11 bases between the two ends. The CDR3 extends over 12 amino acids. CDR3: CASSPMTAEQFF. Written as DNA, the CDR3 is TGTGCCAGCAGCCCGATGACAGCTGAGCAGTTCTTC.